These 26 T cell receptor beta chains were sequenced from one sample in a study of T cells in Graves' hyperthyroidism and ophthalmopathy. Amplification of TCR beta CDR3 regions was performed using RNA transcripts as template. With the HTBI primer set, the TCR CDR3 went through a first round of RT-PCR. TCRdb re-called the multiplex PCR reads with MiXCR, one entry per CDR3 protein. The table has a few hundred thousand distinct CDR3 sequences, roughly 19% seen once. Sequenced: blood. Receptors were obtained from a man aged 45-65 years with Graves' ophthalmopathy.

The CDR3 DNA reads as TGTGCCAGCAACCCTACGGGGACAGGGGTGGAGACCCAGTACTTC. Translation gives CASNPTGTGVETQYF. The chain couples TRBV9 to TRBJ2-5; the match to TRBD1 covers 10 bases. Germline V gene lookup returns CDR1 SGDLS and CDR2 YYNGEE. Trimming took 6 bases from V and 5 from J; bases not matched to a gene: 10. CDR3 length: 15 amino acids.

This rearrangement joins TRBV20-1 to TRBJ2-5; a weak D match, TRBD2 (6 bases). The germline gives CDR1 DFQATT, CDR2 SNEGSKA (reference sequence). This CDR3 has 15 residues. V was trimmed by 1 base and J by 1 base, leaving 13 bases between them. Written as DNA, the CDR3 is TGCAGTGCTAGAGGAGAAGGGAGGCCCCAAGAGACCCAGTACTTC. This codes for CSARGEGRPQETQYF.

The genes are TRBV7-2 and TRBJ2-7; 13 positions agree with TRBD2. The CDR3 is 16 amino acids. Germline V gene data show CDR1 as SGHTA and CDR2 as FQGNSA. The ends lost 5 bases at V and 0 bases at J; junction bases unmatched: 4. CDR3 amino acids: CASSRGLAGSSYEQYF. DNA of the CDR3: TGTGCCAGCAGCAGGGGACTAGCGGGGTCCTCCTACGAGCAGTACTTC.

This clonotype was seen many times. J is TRBJ2-7 and V is TRBV6-1, with TRBD2 identical over 13 bases. The CDR3 is 15 amino acids. Trimming removed 1 base from V and 9 bases from J; junction bases left unmatched: 6. From germline, CDR1 is MNHNS and CDR2 SASEGT. The CDR3 loop is CASSEVRTSGRGQYF. CDR3 coding DNA: TGTGCCAGCAGTGAAGTTAGGACTAGCGGGAGAGGGCAGTACTTC.

The chain uses TRBV6-6 and TRBJ2-3; the D call may be TRBD1 or TRBD2 (6 bases each). V was clipped by 0 bases and J by 0 bases, with 22 bases between them. The germline V gene encodes CDR1 MNHNY and CDR2 SVGAGI (reference sequence). CDR3 length: 20 amino acids. CDR3 amino acids: CASSYSNRPAPGASTDTQYF. CDR3 nucleotides: TGTGCCAGCAGTTACTCGAACCGCCCTGCCCCGGGGGCTAGCACAGATACGCAGTATTTT.

The chain joins TRBV28 to TRBJ2-3, with 7 nucleotides matching TRBD2. V shed 5 bases and J 14 bases; nucleotides not matched to a gene: 16. Germline V CDR1 and CDR2: MDHEN, SYDVKM. The CDR3 sequence is 14 residues long. CDR3 residues: CASSPSPRSGKAYF. CDR3 bases: TGTGCCAGCAGTCCCTCCCCGCGGAGCGGGAAGGCGTATTTT.

This clonotype appeared a single time. The gene calls are TRBV19 and TRBJ1-5, with 7 bases fitting TRBD1. V was clipped by 8 bases and J by 7 bases; unmatched bases: 8. There are 13 residues in the CDR3. CDR1 is LNHDA and CDR2 is SQIVND in the germline V gene (reference sequence). CDR3 loop: CASGTQGKQPQHF. CDR3 bases: TGTGCCAGTGGGACACAGGGGAAACAGCCCCAGCATTTT.

The chain has TRBV6-1 and TRBJ1-2, with unresolved D. Looked up from germline, CDR1 is MNHNS and CDR2 is SASEGT. Trimming left V 2 bases short and J 4 bases short, with 11 bases between. The CDR3 runs 14 residues. CDR3 protein: CASSEIGQFYGYTF. Written as DNA, the CDR3 is TGTGCCAGCAGTGAAATTGGTCAGTTCTATGGCTACACCTTC.

This CDR3 reads CASSFSSGSQETQYF. In nucleotides, the CDR3 is TGTGCCAGCAGCTTCTCTAGCGGGAGTCAGGAGACCCAGTACTTC. The rearrangement joins TRBV7-2 to TRBJ2-5; 10 bases are shared with TRBD2. The J segment lost 5 bases and the V segment lost 3 bases, leaving 6 bases of the junction unmatched. Germline CDR1 is SGHTA and CDR2 is FQGNSA. This CDR3 has 15 amino acids.

This clonotype turned up a few times. V and J are TRBV28 and TRBJ2-1, with 8 bases lining up with TRBD1. The length of the CDR3 is 16 residues. The V gene's germline CDR1 is MDHEN and CDR2 SYDVKM. V gave up 5 bases and J gave up 0 bases; unmatched junction bases: 6. The CDR3 sequence is CASSPWTGSSYNEQFF. CDR3 DNA: TGTGCCAGCAGTCCCTGGACAGGGAGCTCCTACAATGAGCAGTTCTTC.

This clonotype showed up just a few times. The chain recombines TRBV6-1 with TRBJ1-4; D remains unclear. V lost 6 bases to trimming and J lost 0 bases, with 11 bases between them. CDR3 size: 15 residues. Germline V CDR1 and CDR2: MNHNS, SASEGT. As DNA, the CDR3 is TGTGCCAGCAGCCGTCATGGACCAACTAATGAAAAACTGTTTTTT. Its protein product is CASSRHGPTNEKLFF.

This clonotype has a count of ten or more. The chain links TRBV10-3 to TRBJ2-5; no clear D. V lost 6 bases to trimming and J lost 2 bases, with 10 bases between them. The CDR3 has 13 residues. Germline V lookup: CDR1 ENHRY, CDR2 SYGVKD. In nucleotides, the CDR3 is TGTGCCATCAGGACGGACCAGCAAGAGACCCAGTACTTC. Amino acids: CAIRTDQQETQYF.

V is TRBV28 and J is TRBJ2-7; D is possibly TRBD1 (6 bases). CDR1 and CDR2 from the germline V gene are MDHEN and SYDVKM. The ends were cut back, 5 bases at V and 5 bases at J, with 16 bases in the middle. The CDR3 has 14 amino acids. CDR3 in amino acids: CASSQIQGGNEQYF. Here the CDR3 DNA reads TGTGCCAGCAGTCAAATACAGGGCGGAAACGAGCAGTACTTC. Drawing the rest from reference TRBV28 and TRBJ2-7, the complete variable domain is DVKVTQSSRYLVKRTGEKVFLECVQDMDHENMFWYRQDPGLGLRLIYFSYDVKMKEKGDIPEGYSVSREKKERFSLILESASTNQTSMYLCASSQIQGGNEQYFGPGTRLTVT.

This clonotype has a count of ten or more. The chain couples TRBV24-1 to TRBJ2-7; 7 bases map to TRBD1. CDR1 is KGHDR, CDR2 SFDVKD, per germline. The CDR3 is 14 residues long. Trimming at V came to 3 bases and at J to 3 bases, leaving 4 bases not matched to a gene. The DNA of the CDR3 is TGTGCCACCAGTGATCCCGGGACAGACTACGAGCAGTACTTC. Translated, it gives CATSDPGTDYEQYF.

This chain joins TRBV4-1 and TRBJ2-1, with a tentative D call TRBD1 (8 bases). This CDR3 has 17 amino acids. The V and J ends lost 6 bases and 1 base respectively, with 19 bases between them. Germline V gene sequence: CDR1 MGHRA, CDR2 YSYEKL. The CDR3 nucleotides are TGCGCCAGCAGATTGCGTACAGGGGGAGGGTCCTACAATGAGCAGTTCTTC. Residues: CASRLRTGGGSYNEQFF.

This clonotype was observed a handful of times. The chain recombines TRBV6-1 with TRBJ2-5; D uncertain. V lost 2 bases and J lost 10, with 11 bases in between. Germline CDR1 reads MNHNS; CDR2 reads SASEGT. This CDR3 region has 12 residues. The CDR3 DNA is TGTGCCAGCAGTGAAACCCCTGTTAACCAGTACTTC. Its protein product is CASSETPVNQYF.

This clonotype occurred many times. The V and J genes are TRBV28 and TRBJ1-2; the match to TRBD1 covers 9 bases. V lost 6 bases to trimming and J lost 4 bases; unmatched junction nucleotides: 0. This CDR3 is 12 amino acids long. Germline loops: CDR1 MDHEN, CDR2 SYDVKM. The CDR3 DNA reads TGTGCCAGCAGACAGGGGGCCTATGGCTACACCTTC. This sequence encodes CASRQGAYGYTF.

The rearrangement joins TRBV19 to TRBJ2-1; 8 nucleotides match TRBD1. With 7 bases clipped from V and 3 bases from J, the junction kept 5 bases outside the gene matches. This CDR3 spans 14 amino acids. Germline CDR1 reads LNHDA; CDR2 reads SQIVND (reference sequence). The CDR3 DNA follows: TGTGCCAGTATGAACAGGGGGTTCTACAATGAGCAGTTCTTC. Translating gives CASMNRGFYNEQFF.

The chain is built from TRBV6-6 and TRBJ2-7, with unresolved D. Germline V CDR1 and CDR2: MNHNY, SVGAGI (reference sequence). CDR3 length equals 13 residues. V gave up 0 bases and J gave up 5 bases, with 8 bases separating them. The CDR3 DNA reads as TGTGCCAGCAGTTACTCAGGGAACAACGAGCAGTACTTC. Encoded protein: CASSYSGNNEQYF.

This clonotype was picked up many times. The V call is TRBV19, the J call TRBJ2-7, with D possibly matching TRBD1 (6 bases). CDR1 LNHDA and CDR2 SQIVND come from the germline V gene (reference sequence). The CDR3 length is 14 residues. Trimming left V 3 bases short and J 3 bases short, with 12 bases between. CDR3 region: CASSMAGARYEQYF. The CDR3, as DNA: TGTGCCAGTAGTATGGCAGGGGCCCGCTACGAGCAGTACTTC.

This clonotype was observed at least ten times. V usage is TRBV28 and J usage is TRBJ2-2; the match to TRBD1 covers 9 bases. The CDR3 has 17 amino acids. Germline assignment: CDR1 MDHEN and CDR2 SYDVKM. Trimming at V came to 4 bases and at J to 6 bases, leaving 12 bases not matched to a gene. CDR3 in amino acids: CASSSPGQGVGAGELFF. For the CDR3, the DNA is TGTGCCAGCAGTTCACCGGGACAGGGCGTTGGCGCCGGGGAGCTGTTTTTT.

As for this clonotype: A much larger clone lies a single base off, so this may be a read error. The J gene is TRBJ2-7, the V gene TRBV5-1; D might be TRBD2 (6 bases). Germline V gene lookup returns CDR1 SGHRS and CDR2 YFSETQ. The CDR3 covers 13 residues. CDR3 DNA sequence: TGCGCCAGCAGCTTGACGGGAGACGGCGAGCGGTACTTC. The encoded protein is CASSLTGDGERYF.

V and J are TRBV24-1 and TRBJ1-2, with 7 bases matching TRBD1. The CDR3 loop spans 15 amino acids. Germline V CDR1 and CDR2: KGHDR, SFDVKD. With V trimmed by 3 bases and J by 1 base, 4 bases remained unmatched. CDR3 nucleotides: TGTGCCACCAGTGATCCGGGACAGCATAACTATGGCTACACCTTC. Protein: CATSDPGQHNYGYTF.

The table lists this clonotype with a few counts. The chain couples TRBV19 to TRBJ2-1; weak D call: TRBD2 (6 bases). V lost 4 bases, J lost 7 bases, and 20 bases lay in between. The CDR3 has 16 amino acids. CDR1 is LNHDA, CDR2 SQIVND, per germline (reference sequence). The CDR3: CASSSRREANLNEQFF. In DNA form, the CDR3 reads TGTGCCAGTAGTAGCCGAAGGGAGGCGAATTTGAATGAGCAGTTCTTC.

The chain carries TRBV4-2 and TRBJ2-1; 12 bases match TRBD2. V gave up 4 bases and J gave up 5 bases; unmatched junction bases: 6. Germline lookup yields CDR1 LGHNA and CDR2 YNFKEQ. The CDR3 is 16 residues long. The CDR3 loop reads CASSPSLAGGDNEQFF. As DNA, the CDR3 is TGTGCCAGCAGCCCTTCGCTAGCGGGAGGGGACAATGAGCAGTTCTTC.

The genes are TRBV11-1 and TRBJ2-2; D may be TRBD1 (5 bases). CDR1 and CDR2 (germline): SGHAT, FQDESV (reference sequence). CDR3 length: 15 amino acids. With 5 bases removed from V and 1 base from J, the gap between germline ends came to 11 bases. The CDR3 DNA reads TGTGCCAGCAGCGCCTTTAGGGGGAACACCGGGGAGCTGTTTTTT. This encodes CASSAFRGNTGELFF. The entire variable domain, with the rest obtained from reference TRBV11-1 and TRBJ2-2, is as follows: EAEVAQSPRYKITEKSQAVAFWCDPISGHATLYWYRQILGQGPELLVQFQDESVVDDSQLPKDRFSAERLKGVDSTLKIQPAELGDSAMYLCASSAFRGNTGELFFGEGSRLTVL.